The T cell receptor beta chain described here comes from a study of T cell changes during pregnancy in multiple sclerosis. V lost 4 bases to trimming and J lost 0 bases, with 22 bases between them. CDR3 length equals 18 residues. The germline V gene has CDR1 SGDLS and CDR2 YYNGEE. Measured with immunoSEQ multiplex PCR; TCRdb has only the in-frame clones, and not every one. The sample carries under 80,000 clones, roughly 94% recorded once. V gene TRBV9 combines with J gene TRBJ1-1; D may be TRBD1 (6 bases). Sequencing was performed on peripheral blood, taken in the third trimester of pregnancy. This clonotype was sampled from a female donor with multiple sclerosis, enrolled in a pregnancy study. The CDR3 nucleotides are TGTGCCAGCAGCTCCAATCAGTGGGGGAGGGGGTTGAACACTGAAGCTTTCTTT. Its protein product is CASSSNQWGRGLNTEAFF.